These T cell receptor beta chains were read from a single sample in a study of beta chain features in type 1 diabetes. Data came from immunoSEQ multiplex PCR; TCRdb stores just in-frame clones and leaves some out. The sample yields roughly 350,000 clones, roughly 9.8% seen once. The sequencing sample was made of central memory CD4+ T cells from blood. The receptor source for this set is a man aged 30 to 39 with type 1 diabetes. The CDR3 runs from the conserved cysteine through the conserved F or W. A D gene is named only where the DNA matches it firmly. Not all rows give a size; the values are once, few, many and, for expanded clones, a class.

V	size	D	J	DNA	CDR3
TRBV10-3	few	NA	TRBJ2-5	TGTGCCATCAGTGAGTCGGCGAATAGTGGTACCCAGTACTTC	CAISESANSGTQYF
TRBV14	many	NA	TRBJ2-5	TGTGCCAGCAGCCTCAGAGGGCTCGAGGAGACCCAGTACTTC	CASSLRGLEETQYF
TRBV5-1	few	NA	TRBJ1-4	TGCGCCACCCACTCGGGTTCCCCGGGGGAAAAACTGTTTTTT	CATHSGSPGEKLFF
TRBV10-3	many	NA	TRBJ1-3	TGTGCCATTATACAGGGCTCTGGAAACACCATATATTTT	CAIIQGSGNTIYF
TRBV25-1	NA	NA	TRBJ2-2	TGTGCCAGCAGTGAATATATCGGCAGGGGCACCGGGGAGCTGTTTTTT	CASSEYIGRGTGELFF
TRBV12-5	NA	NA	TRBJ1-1	TGTGCTAGTGGTTTGGGGAACACTGAAGCTTTCTTT	CASGLGNTEAFF
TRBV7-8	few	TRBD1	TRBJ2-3	TGTGCCAGCAGTAAACAGGGGGCATCTAGCACAGATACGCAGTATTTT	CASSKQGASSTDTQYF
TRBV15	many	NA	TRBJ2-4	TGTGCCACCAGCAGAGAGAGCGTGAACAACAACATTCAGTACTTC	CATSRESVNNNIQYF
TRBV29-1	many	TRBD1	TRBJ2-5	TGCAGCGCCGCCGGGACAGTGCAGACCCAGTACTTC	CSAAGTVQTQYF
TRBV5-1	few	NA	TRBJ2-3	TGCGCCAGCAGTGCCAGCACAGATACGCAGTATTTT	CASSASTDTQYF
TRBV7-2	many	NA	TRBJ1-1	TGTGCCAGCAGCTCGGACACTGAAGCTTTCTTT	CASSSDTEAFF
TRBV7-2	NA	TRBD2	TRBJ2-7	TGTGCCAGCAGCTTAGCGGGAGGGCCCACCGAGCAGTACTTC	CASSLAGGPTEQYF
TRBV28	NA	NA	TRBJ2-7	TGTGCCAGCAGTTTACCCCCCCCTACCAGCTACGAGCAGTACTTC	CASSLPPPTSYEQYF
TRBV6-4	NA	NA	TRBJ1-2	TGTGCCAGCAGTACCACCGGTGGGGGCCGCGGCTACACCTTC	CASSTTGGGRGYTF
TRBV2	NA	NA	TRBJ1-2	TGTGCCAGCAGTGAATGGGAACAGGAGGATGGCTACACCTTC	CASSEWEQEDGYTF
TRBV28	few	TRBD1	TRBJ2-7	TGTGCCAGCAGTTCGCAGGGGGCTCGACAGTACTTC	CASSSQGARQYF
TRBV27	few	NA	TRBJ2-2	TGTGCCAGCAGTCACGCGAACACCGGGGAGCTGTTTTTT	CASSHANTGELFF
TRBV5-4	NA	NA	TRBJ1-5	TGTGCCAGCAGCTTGGGCGCCGGCCAGCCCCAGCATTTT	CASSLGAGQPQHF
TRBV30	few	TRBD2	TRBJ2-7	TGTGCCTGGAGAAAACTAGCGGGATCCTACGAGCAGTACTTC	CAWRKLAGSYEQYF
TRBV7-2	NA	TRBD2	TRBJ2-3	TGTGCCAGCAGCTTTCGGGGGGCAGATACGCAGTATTTT	CASSFRGADTQYF
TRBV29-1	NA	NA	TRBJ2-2	TGCAGCGTCCTTTCGGGGGGCCTCACTTACACCGGGGAGCTGTTTTTT	CSVLSGGLTYTGELFF
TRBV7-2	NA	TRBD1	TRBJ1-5	TGTGCCAGCAGCGCCAGGGGGGGAAGCAATCAGCCCCAGCATTTT	CASSARGGSNQPQHF
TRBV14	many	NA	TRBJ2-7	TGTGCCAGCAGCCAAGTGGGGTACGAGCAGTACTTC	CASSQVGYEQYF
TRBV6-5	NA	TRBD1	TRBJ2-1	TGTGCCAGCAGTTACACCGGACAGGTCGGCGGCTATGAGCAGTTCTTC	CASSYTGQVGGYEQFF
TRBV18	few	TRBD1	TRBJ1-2	TGTGCCAGCTCACCAGGGGGACAGGGAAACTATGGCTACACCTTC	CASSPGGQGNYGYTF
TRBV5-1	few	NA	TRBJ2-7	TGCGCCAGCAGCTTGGTTCAGTGGCAGGCTAGCTCCTACGAGCAGTACTTC	CASSLVQWQASSYEQYF
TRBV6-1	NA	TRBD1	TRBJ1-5	TGTGCCAGCCGGGACAGGGACAATCAGCCCCAGCATTTT	CASRDRDNQPQHF
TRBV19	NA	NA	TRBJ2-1	TGTGCCAGTAGTATAACTGGGACTGCGTACAATGAGCAGTTCTTC	CASSITGTAYNEQFF
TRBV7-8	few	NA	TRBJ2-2	TGTGCCAGCAGCTTTTGGAAGACCGGGGAGCTGTTTTTT	CASSFWKTGELFF
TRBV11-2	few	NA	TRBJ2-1	TGTGCCAGCAGCTTAAGACAGGGAGGGAATGAGCAGTTCTTC	CASSLRQGGNEQFF
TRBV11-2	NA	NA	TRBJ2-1	TGTGCCAGCAGCTTCCTCAGGGGGGATGAGCAGTTCTTC	CASSFLRGDEQFF
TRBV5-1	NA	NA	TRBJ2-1	TGCGCCAGCAGCAAAACCTCGATGTCGGATGAGCAGTTCTTC	CASSKTSMSDEQFF
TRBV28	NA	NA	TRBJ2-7	TGTGCCAGCAGTTTATGGCAGGCAAGCTCCTACGAGCAGTACTTC	CASSLWQASSYEQYF
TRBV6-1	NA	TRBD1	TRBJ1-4	TGTGCCAGCAGTGCTGACAGGGGATTTGGGGAAAAACTGTTTTTT	CASSADRGFGEKLFF
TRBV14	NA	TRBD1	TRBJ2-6	TGTGCCAGCAGCCCCAGCCCCAGGGGGCTTGGGGCCAACGTCCTGACTTTC	CASSPSPRGLGANVLTF